This entry is about one T cell receptor beta chain. The target antigen is unknown. The germline CDR1 and CDR2 sequences are LNHDA and SQIVND (reference sequence). CDR3 length equals 19 residues. The ends lost 5 bases at V and 2 bases at J; junction bases unmatched: 15. The data originate from a study of T cells in Graves' hyperthyroidism and ophthalmopathy. Whole-study results and caveats: Most thyroid clonotypes with frequency above 0.001 were detected in blood.

Amplification yielded TCR beta CDR3 regions, with RNA transcripts as the source. HTBI primers were used for first-round RT-PCR of the TCR CDR3. TCRdb reprocessed the multiplex PCR reads via MiXCR and lists one record per CDR3 protein. This sample has 500,000 to 750,000 distinct CDR3 sequences, with around 14% found just once. The genes are TRBV19 and TRBJ2-7; 13 nucleotides agree with TRBD2. The clonotype was recovered from a woman under 30 with Graves' ophthalmopathy. The sequencing input was blood. The CDR3 bases are TGTGCCAGTAGTCCCGGACTAGCGGGAGTCAAGTGGGTCCCCTACGAGCAGTACTTC. Its translation: CASSPGLAGVKWVPYEQYF.